The clone carrying this T cell receptor (beta chain) was counted many times. Its antigen is unknown. The CDR3 consists of 16 residues. V was cut by 5 bases and J by 0 bases, with 13 bases left in between. Per germline, CDR1 MDHEN and CDR2 SYDVKM. This sample's TCRbeta library carried unique molecular identifier barcodes. TCRdb used MiXCR to reprocess the PCR reads, holding one entry per CDR3 protein. The data hold about 200,000 distinct CDR3 sequences, with about 6.6% observed a single time. This sample was included in a study of T-cell reconstitution after alpha-beta-depleted transplantation in children. Findings and caveats of the study: T-cell counts and diversity at one year post-transplant came mainly from newly produced T cells. Surviving recipient cells, namely T cells and thymic progenitors, were the source of high day-60 TCRbeta diversity in some patients. Two months or so post-transplant, alpha-beta T cells reportedly derived from several hundred expanded graft clones.

The chain joins TRBV28 to TRBJ2-2, with D perhaps being TRBD1 or TRBD2 (5 bases each). The input for sequencing was PBMCs, taken before TCRalphabeta/CD19-depleted stem cell transplant. The TCR comes from a boy aged 2 to 10 with acute lymphoblastic leukemia, due to receive a stem cell transplant. The CDR3 here is CASSPIRGPNTGELFF. In DNA form, the CDR3 reads TGTGCCAGCAGTCCAATTCGGGGACCGAACACCGGGGAGCTGTTTTTT.